The 15 T cell receptor beta chains given below trace back to one sample, sequenced in a study of blood T cell repertoires in COVID-19. TCRdb's copy holds only in-frame clones and misses some; the assay was immunoSEQ multiplex PCR. The repertoire consists of over 50,000 clones, with about 89% occurring once and the leading ten covering 6.6%. What was sequenced was peripheral blood. The receptors here all came from a man in his 60s with acute or convalescent COVID-19.

This clone was observed a single time. This chain joins TRBV9 and TRBJ2-2, with 9 bases identical to TRBD1. The germline CDR1 and CDR2 sequences are SGDLS and YYNGEE. This CDR3 is built from 16 residues. V lost 4 bases to trimming and J lost 4 bases; unmatched junction nucleotides: 8. In nucleotides, the CDR3 is TGTGCCAGCAGCCCCCAGCCGACAGGGGGCACCGGGGAGCTGTTTTTT. Translating it yields CASSPQPTGGTGELFF.

The rearrangement links TRBV7-2 to TRBJ2-4; perhaps TRBD2 as D (6 bases). This CDR3 spans 15 amino acids. Trimming removed 4 bases from V and 4 bases from J, with 14 bases in between. Germline V lookup: CDR1 SGHTA, CDR2 FQGNSA. The CDR3 loop reads CASSYPGTQKNIQYF. The CDR3 DNA follows: TGTGCCAGCAGCTACCCCGGGACTCAAAAAAACATTCAGTACTTC.

This chain uses TRBV9 with TRBJ2-5, with 8 nucleotides matching TRBD2. CDR1 is SGDLS, CDR2 YYNGEE, per germline. V lost 0 bases to trimming and J lost 5 bases; unmatched junction nucleotides: 9. The CDR3 loop spans 16 amino acids. The CDR3 protein is CASSVAGGGKYETQYF. In DNA, the CDR3 is TGTGCCAGCAGCGTAGCGGGAGGGGGGAAATACGAGACCCAGTACTTC.

The V and J genes are TRBV5-4 and TRBJ1-3; weak D call: TRBD1 (5 bases). The ends were cut back, 4 bases at V and 0 bases at J, with 14 bases in the middle. Germline lookup yields CDR1 SGHNT and CDR2 YYREEE (reference sequence). The CDR3 totals 16 residues. Here the CDR3 reads CASSLQASSSGNTIYF. CDR3 nucleotide sequence: TGTGCCAGCAGCCTACAGGCGTCGAGCTCTGGAAACACCATATATTTT.

The CDR3 DNA sequence: TGCGCCAGCAGCTCCATGACAGGGGAGGGCACTGAAGCTTTCTTT. It is translated as CASSSMTGEGTEAFF. The chain employs TRBV5-1 and TRBJ1-1; 8 nucleotides agree with TRBD1. Trimming removed 3 bases from V and 4 bases from J; junction bases left unmatched: 8. Germline V gene data show CDR1 as SGHRS and CDR2 as YFSETQ. The CDR3 has 15 residues.

The V call is TRBV4-1, the J call TRBJ1-3; D gene unclear. In germline, CDR1 is MGHRA, CDR2 YSYEKL. CDR3 size: 15 residues. V lost 0 bases to trimming and J lost 4 bases, with 10 bases between them. CDR3 loop: CASSQDHQAGNTIYF. The DNA for the CDR3 is TGCGCCAGCAGCCAAGATCACCAGGCGGGAAACACCATATATTTT.

In its sample, this clone was seen once. The rearrangement joins TRBV19 to TRBJ1-1, with 7 bases that match TRBD1. Germline V lookup: CDR1 LNHDA, CDR2 SQIVND (reference sequence). The CDR3 spans 17 residues. V dropped 4 bases and J dropped 0; count of bases not matched to a gene: 11. CDR3: CASSNWVEGGMNTEAFF. In nucleotides, the CDR3 is TGTGCCAGTAGTAATTGGGTCGAAGGGGGCATGAACACTGAAGCTTTCTTT.

The V gene is TRBV3-1 (or the pseudogene TRBV3-2), the J gene TRBJ1-2; maybe TRBD1 (5 bases). Germline CDR1 and CDR2: LGHDT and YNNKEL (reference sequence). This CDR3 has 14 amino acids. Trimming removed 0 bases at V and 4 bases at J, with 9 bases between. The CDR3 region is CASSQDRGGYGYTF. DNA for the CDR3: TGTGCCAGCAGCCAAGATCGGGGGGGCTATGGCTACACCTTC.

The chain joins TRBV6-2 or TRBV6-3 to TRBJ2-2; 7 nucleotides match TRBD1. Germline V lookup: CDR1 MNHEY, CDR2 SVGEGT. The J segment lost 6 bases and the V segment lost 2 bases, leaving 3 bases of the junction unmatched. CDR3 length: 14 amino acids. In DNA, the CDR3 is TGTGCCAGCAGTTACGTACAGGGGTCCGGGGAGCTGTTTTTT. It is translated as CASSYVQGSGELFF.

This rearrangement joins TRBV5-4 to TRBJ1-3; D not resolved. CDR1 and CDR2 (germline): SGHNT, YYREEE (reference sequence). The CDR3 is made up of 16 amino acids. V lost 0 bases, J lost 0 bases, and 10 bases lay in between. The CDR3: CASSLDGNLSGNTIYF. The DNA for the CDR3 is TGTGCCAGCAGCTTGGACGGGAACCTCTCTGGAAACACCATATATTTT.

This sequence joins TRBV6-1 and TRBJ2-7; 10 nucleotides agree with TRBD2. Germline lookup yields CDR1 MNHNS and CDR2 SASEGT. The junction had 4 bases not matched to a gene; V was cut back by 2 bases and J by 3 bases. CDR3 length equals 15 residues. The CDR3 sequence is CASSEKASGGYEQYF. The CDR3 nucleotides read TGTGCCAGCAGTGAAAAGGCTAGCGGGGGCTACGAGCAGTACTTC.

The J gene is TRBJ1-1, the V gene TRBV29-1; the match to TRBD1 covers 8 bases. Germline loops: CDR1 SQVTM, CDR2 ANQGSEA. This CDR3 is 12 amino acids long. J gave up 11 bases and V 3 bases, and 8 bases lay outside the gene matches. The CDR3 reads CSVDRQGAGAFF. In DNA, the CDR3 is TGCAGCGTTGATAGGCAGGGGGCAGGGGCTTTCTTT.

V and J are TRBV5-4 and TRBJ1-2; unclear D gene. This CDR3 spans 13 amino acids. The germline V gene encodes CDR1 SGHNT and CDR2 YYREEE (reference sequence). V was trimmed by 10 bases and J by 5 bases, leaving 18 bases between them. CDR3 sequence reads: CASSEGVGYGYTF. The CDR3 nucleotides read TGTGCCTCCTCCGAGGGCGTAGGATATGGCTACACCTTC.

The count of this clone is one. The rearrangement links TRBV11-3 to TRBJ2-3; D remains unclear. CDR1 is SGHNT, CDR2 YENEEA, per germline. Deletions cut 0 bases from V and 6 bases from J, with 4 bases between. This CDR3 has 12 amino acids. CDR3 sequence reads: CASSLERDTQYF. CDR3 in DNA: TGTGCCAGCAGCTTAGAACGGGATACGCAGTATTTT.

V is TRBV5-5 and J is TRBJ1-2, with 8 bases matching TRBD1. The CDR3 is 15 residues long. J was trimmed by 2 bases and V by 2 bases; bases with no gene match: 5. Germline CDR1 reads SGHKS; CDR2 reads YYEKEE (reference sequence). The CDR3 reads CASSFRTGSNYGYTF. In DNA form, the CDR3 reads TGTGCCAGCAGCTTCCGGACAGGGTCAAACTATGGCTACACCTTC.